This T cell receptor (beta chain) was observed in a study of blood T cell repertoires in COVID-19. Using immunoSEQ multiplex PCR, the repertoire was profiled, and TCRdb retains in-frame clones only, with some absent. The table records 300,000 to 400,000 clones, 80% to 90% of them present only once. With 4 bases removed from V and 8 bases from J, the gap between germline ends came to 14 bases. The length of the CDR3 is 13 residues. This clonotype was obtained from a woman in her forties or fifties who had recovered from COVID-19. Sequenced material: peripheral blood. The rearrangement joins TRBV23-1 to TRBJ1-2; D ambiguous. TRBV23-1 is designated an ORF whose function remains uncertain. CDR3 sequence (DNA): TGCGCCAGCAGTCTTACCCCGGTCGGGGGCTACACCTTC. Amino acid sequence: CASSLTPVGGYTF.